This note documents a single TCR beta chain sequence. Its antigen is undetermined. V was clipped by 3 bases and J by 2 bases, with 7 bases between them. The CDR3 loop spans 13 amino acids. CDR1 and CDR2 from the germline V gene are KGHSH and LQKENI. This table comes from immunoSEQ multiplex PCR, and its TCRdb copy is limited to in-frame clones, with some not included. The profile shows under 1,500 clones, about 39% of them singletons. The source of the sample is a study of T cells in localized non-small cell lung cancer. Samples of adjacent lung (free of atypia) were collected at least 2 cm from the tumor margin. Study results and limitations: Tumor showed lower T cell clonality than uninvolved adjacent lung, where it was highest.

The J gene is TRBJ1-1, the V gene TRBV18; D gene ambiguous. This TCR was recovered from a woman aged 40-70 years with stage I lung adenocarcinoma. The specimen was normal lung tissue next to the tumor, collected before any cancer treatment. The CDR3 bases are TGTGCCAGCTCACCGCACAGCAACACTGAAGCTTTCTTT. Translation: CASSPHSNTEAFF.